Listed here are 29 T cell receptor beta chains from one sample, sequenced in a study of blood T cell repertoires in COVID-19. The data were produced by immunoSEQ multiplex PCR, yet TCRdb's version contains in-frame clones alone and is incomplete. The sample shows 200,000 to 250,000 clones, roughly 88% of them seen only once. The sequenced sample consisted of peripheral blood. The receptors shown here come from a woman aged 40-49 years who had recovered from COVID-19.

The CDR3, as DNA: TGCGCCAGCAGCTTGGCCGTAGCGGGGGGCCCAAATGAGCAGTTCTTC. Encoded protein: CASSLAVAGGPNEQFF. The rearrangement links TRBV5-1 to TRBJ2-1; 10 bases agree with TRBD2. The J segment lost 7 bases and the V segment lost 0 bases, leaving 7 bases of the junction unmatched. From germline, CDR1 is SGHRS and CDR2 YFSETQ. The CDR3 runs 16 residues. Supplemented by reference TRBV5-1 and TRBJ2-1, the full variable domain reads KAGVTQTPRYLIKTRGQQVTLSCSPISGHRSVSWYQQTPGQGLQFLFEYFSETQRNKGNFPGRFSGRQFSNSRSEMNVSTLELGDSALYLCASSLAVAGGPNEQFFGPGTRLTVL.

The CDR3 bases are TGTGCCAGCAGCTTAATTTTCGATGAGCAGTTCTTC. It encodes CASSLIFDEQFF. V is TRBV7-2 and J is TRBJ2-1; D remains ambiguous. Trimming removed 2 bases from V and 8 bases from J, with 7 bases in between. The CDR3 totals 12 residues. Germline V gives CDR1 SGHTA, CDR2 FQGNSA. The full variable domain, with the rest looked up from reference TRBV7-2 and TRBJ2-1, is GAGVSQSPSNKVTEKGKDVELRCDPISGHTALYWYRQSLGQGLEFLIYFQGNSAPDKSGLPSDRFSAERTGGSVSTLTIQRTQQEDSAVYLCASSLIFDEQFFGPGTRLTVL.

V and J are TRBV5-1 and TRBJ2-1; 12 bases align to TRBD1. There are 16 residues in the CDR3. Per the germline V gene, CDR1 is SGHRS and CDR2 is YFSETQ. V lost 0 bases to trimming and J lost 4 bases; unmatched junction nucleotides: 2. DNA for the CDR3: TGCGCCAGCAGCTTGGAGGGACAGGGGGCTTACAATGAGCAGTTCTTC. Residues: CASSLEGQGAYNEQFF.

V is TRBV7-9 and J is TRBJ2-1, with 9 positions matching TRBD1. V shed 5 bases and J 7 bases; nucleotides not matched to a gene: 6. CDR3 length: 14 residues. Germline V gene data show CDR1 as SEHNR and CDR2 as FQNEAQ (reference sequence). The CDR3 DNA follows: TGTGCCAGCAGCCCGGACAGGGGAGGTAATGAGCAGTTCTTC. Its protein product is CASSPDRGGNEQFF.

The CDR3 DNA is TGCGCCAGCAGCCAAGACCACTCCGACGGGTACTACAATGAGCAGTTCTTC. Translation: CASSQDHSDGYYNEQFF. V and J are TRBV4-3 and TRBJ2-1, with D uncertain. V was shortened by 0 bases and J by 3 bases, with 15 bases between the two germline ends. Germline V gives CDR1 LGHNA, CDR2 YSLEER. CDR3 length equals 17 residues.

The chain has TRBV7-6 and TRBJ2-5; D not certain. The germline V gene has CDR1 SGHVS and CDR2 FNYEAQ. Trimming cost V 1 base and J 1 base, with 7 bases left between them. The CDR3 is made up of 14 amino acids. The CDR3 DNA sequence: TGTGCCAGCAGCTTAGTTTGGAGCCAAGAGACCCAGTACTTC. Amino acids: CASSLVWSQETQYF.

The rearrangement links TRBV2 to TRBJ1-4, with D hard to call. V shed 7 bases and J shed 4 bases, with 13 bases lying between them. Germline V gene lookup returns CDR1 SNHLY and CDR2 FYNNEI. This CDR3 has 14 amino acids. The CDR3 DNA sequence: TGTGCCAGCATCCCCGACACTCTTAATGAAAAACTGTTTTTT. Protein sequence: CASIPDTLNEKLFF.

The V and J genes are TRBV5-1 and TRBJ2-1; the D is unclear. Trimming left V 4 bases short and J 0 bases short, with 14 bases between. The CDR3 is made up of 16 amino acids. CDR1 and CDR2 from the germline V gene are SGHRS and YFSETQ. The DNA of the CDR3 is TGCGCCAGCAGCGTAATGAGTTCGAGCTCCTACAATGAGCAGTTCTTC. It specifies CASSVMSSSSYNEQFF. Combining the CDR3 with reference TRBV5-1 and TRBJ2-1 gives the whole variable domain KAGVTQTPRYLIKTRGQQVTLSCSPISGHRSVSWYQQTPGQGLQFLFEYFSETQRNKGNFPGRFSGRQFSNSRSEMNVSTLELGDSALYLCASSVMSSSSYNEQFFGPGTRLTVL.

The chain employs TRBV9 and TRBJ2-1; TRBD1 aligns across 7 bases. The germline gives CDR1 SGDLS, CDR2 YYNGEE. This CDR3 is built from 15 residues. V shed 4 bases and J 4 bases; nucleotides not matched to a gene: 8. CDR3 in amino acids: CASSPRGQAYNEQFF. The CDR3 DNA is TGTGCCAGCAGCCCCCGAGGACAGGCGTACAATGAGCAGTTCTTC.

Only a few counts were recorded for this clone. The chain has TRBV7-2 and TRBJ2-7, with 9 nucleotides matching TRBD2. The germline V gene encodes CDR1 SGHTA and CDR2 FQGNSA. The V gene end was trimmed by 1 base and the J gene end by 4 bases; junction bases not matched to a gene: 5. CDR3 length: 15 residues. Written as DNA, the CDR3 is TGTGCCAGCAGCTTAGGTACTAGCGGGTTATACGAGCAGTACTTC. Amino acid sequence: CASSLGTSGLYEQYF.

V gene TRBV30 combines with J gene TRBJ2-7; maybe TRBD2 (6 bases). The germline V gene has CDR1 GTSNPN and CDR2 SVGIG (reference sequence). The CDR3 contains 13 residues. V lost 0 bases and J lost 0, with 6 bases in between. CDR3 amino acids: CAWSVGGSYEQYF. Here the CDR3 DNA reads TGTGCCTGGAGTGTCGGGGGCTCCTACGAGCAGTACTTC.

The V call is TRBV27, the J call TRBJ2-1; 12 bases fit TRBD2. The germline CDR1 and CDR2 sequences are MNHEY and SMNVEV (reference sequence). The CDR3 sequence is 19 residues long. With V trimmed by 3 bases and J by 4 bases, 13 bases remained unmatched. The CDR3 DNA is TGTGCCAGCAGTTTGTTATCAACTAGCGGGGGGCCAAATTACAATGAGCAGTTCTTC. This translates into CASSLLSTSGGPNYNEQFF.

V is TRBV2 and J is TRBJ1-2; D may be TRBD1 (6 bases). This CDR3 comprises 14 residues. The germline CDR1 and CDR2 sequences are SNHLY and FYNNEI. V lost 3 bases and J 4 bases, leaving 12 bases between the germline ends. The CDR3 is CASSDWPGVYGYTF. CDR3 nucleotides: TGTGCCAGCAGTGACTGGCCAGGGGTCTATGGCTACACCTTC.

The chain couples TRBV7-9 to TRBJ2-1; 9 bases align to TRBD1. Germline CDR1 and CDR2: SEHNR and FQNEAQ (reference sequence). Losses at the gene ends were 3 bases for V and 4 bases for J; bases not matched to a gene: 1. This CDR3 has 14 amino acids. In DNA, the CDR3 is TGTGCCAGCAGCTTGGGACAGGGTTACAATGAGCAGTTCTTC. This encodes CASSLGQGYNEQFF. Drawing the rest from reference TRBV7-9 and TRBJ2-1, the complete variable domain is DTGVSQNPRHKITKRGQNVTFRCDPISEHNRLYWYRQTLGQGPEFLTYFQNEAQLEKSRLLSDRFSAERPKGSFSTLEIQRTEQGDSAMYLCASSLGQGYNEQFFGPGTRLTVL.

The chain joins TRBV7-2 to TRBJ2-5, with D unclear. The CDR3 covers 11 residues. The V and J ends lost 5 bases and 3 bases respectively, with 4 bases between them. The germline V gene encodes CDR1 SGHTA and CDR2 FQGNSA. CDR3 bases: TGTGCCAGCAGCCAAAAAGAGACCCAGTACTTC. Protein sequence: CASSQKETQYF.

In this sample, this clone turned up a few times. The rearrangement links TRBV20-1 to TRBJ1-2; 10 positions agree with TRBD1. The ends lost 3 bases at V and 7 bases at J; junction bases unmatched: 11. Germline V lookup: CDR1 DFQATT, CDR2 SNEGSKA (reference sequence). The CDR3 runs to 15 residues. Written as DNA, the CDR3 is TGCAGTGCTAGTACATACCCGGGACAGGGGTTTGGCTACACCTTC. Its translation is CSASTYPGQGFGYTF.

This rearrangement joins TRBV6-5 to TRBJ1-5; unclear D gene. The V gene lost 6 bases and the J gene lost 6 bases, with 12 bases spanning the gap. This CDR3 is built from 13 residues. Germline CDR1 and CDR2: MNHEY and SVGAGI. DNA for the CDR3: TGTGCCAGCAGAGAGGGAGTTAGTCAGCCCCAGCATTTT. Translation gives CASREGVSQPQHF.

The rearrangement joins TRBV19 to TRBJ1-1; 8 positions agree with TRBD1. This CDR3 comprises 15 residues. Germline loops: CDR1 LNHDA, CDR2 SQIVND (reference sequence). With V trimmed by 0 bases and J by 5 bases, 5 bases remained unmatched. The CDR3 spells CASSIDQGARTEAFF. CDR3 coding DNA: TGTGCCAGTAGTATAGATCAGGGGGCTCGGACTGAAGCTTTCTTT.

The chain combines TRBV14 with TRBJ1-1; 7 nucleotides agree with TRBD1. The CDR3 spans 14 residues. Germline CDR1 is SGHDN and CDR2 is FVKESK. V shed 4 bases and J 1 base; nucleotides not matched to a gene: 3. The CDR3 sequence: CASSPWTGNTEAFF. CDR3 nucleotide sequence: TGTGCCAGCAGCCCCTGGACAGGGAACACTGAAGCTTTCTTT.

The V call is TRBV19, the J call TRBJ2-7, with D possibly matching TRBD1 (6 bases). Germline CDR1 is LNHDA and CDR2 is SQIVND (reference sequence). Trimming took 5 bases from V and 6 from J, leaving 14 bases between them. The CDR3 is 13 amino acids. The CDR3 coding sequence is TGTGCCAGTAGTGTAAACAGGGTGAGCGAGCAGTACTTC. Translating it yields CASSVNRVSEQYF.

The CDR3 here is CAISARLAGGDNEQFF. CDR3 in DNA: TGTGCCATCAGTGCCCGACTAGCGGGGGGGGACAATGAGCAGTTCTTC. This chain uses TRBV10-3 with TRBJ2-1; 14 bases are shared with TRBD2. The V and J ends lost 4 bases and 5 bases, in that order; junction bases with no gene match: 4. The V gene's germline CDR1 is ENHRY and CDR2 SYGVKD. The CDR3 is 16 residues long.

The V call is TRBV25-1, the J call TRBJ2-5; 7 bases fit TRBD1. V lost 2 bases and J lost 4; bases outside the gene matches: 4. Germline V gives CDR1 MGHDK, CDR2 SYGVNS. The CDR3 contains 14 residues. Here the CDR3 reads CASSEPGQAETQYF. The DNA of the CDR3 is TGTGCCAGCAGTGAACCCGGACAGGCAGAGACCCAGTACTTC.

This rearrangement joins TRBV19 to TRBJ2-3; 8 bases map to TRBD2. Losses at the gene ends were 3 bases for V and 4 bases for J; bases not matched to a gene: 9. CDR1 and CDR2 (germline): LNHDA, SQIVND (reference sequence). The CDR3 contains 16 residues. In DNA form, the CDR3 reads TGTGCCAGTAGTATTCTTGCGGGGGGCTACCCAGATACGCAGTATTTT. This translates into CASSILAGGYPDTQYF.

The gene calls are TRBV7-2 and TRBJ2-3; TRBD2 matches 11 bases. Trimming removed 0 bases from V and 0 bases from J; junction bases left unmatched: 5. CDR1 and CDR2 from the germline V gene are SGHTA and FQGNSA. The CDR3 is 18 amino acids. CDR3 nucleotide sequence: TGTGCCAGCAGCTTAGCCCCCCTAGCGGGGGGCAGCACAGATACGCAGTATTTT. Its protein is CASSLAPLAGGSTDTQYF.

The chain couples TRBV9 to TRBJ1-1; no reliable D call. The V gene's germline CDR1 is SGDLS and CDR2 YYNGEE. This CDR3 contains 11 residues. The ends were cut back, 3 bases at V and 7 bases at J, with 7 bases in the middle. The CDR3 bases are TGTGCCAGCAGCGCACAGAGTGAAGCTTTCTTT. Amino acid sequence: CASSAQSEAFF.

The genes are TRBV5-1 and TRBJ2-1; 8 bases fit TRBD2. The CDR3 spans 15 residues. After removal of 2 bases from V and 5 bases from J, the junction contained 6 bases not matched to a gene. Germline V gives CDR1 SGHRS, CDR2 YFSETQ. The CDR3 sequence is CASSFRAGGDNEQFF. The CDR3 region has the DNA TGCGCCAGCAGCTTTAGGGCGGGGGGAGACAATGAGCAGTTCTTC.

A single count supports this clone. DNA of the CDR3: TGCAGTGCCCGTAAAACGGGGCAGTACTTC. It translates to CSARKTGQYF. The chain is built from TRBV20-1 and TRBJ2-7; D gene uncertain. V lost 6 bases and J lost 9, with 12 bases in between. The CDR3 extends over 10 amino acids. CDR1 and CDR2 from the germline V gene are DFQATT and SNEGSKA (reference sequence).

The chain couples TRBV6-2 or TRBV6-3 to TRBJ2-5, with 8 bases that match TRBD1. CDR1 and CDR2 (germline): MNHEY, SVGEGT. Unmatched junction bases numbered 8, after V lost 4 bases and J lost 4 bases. The CDR3 is 15 amino acids. Written as DNA, the CDR3 is TGTGCCAGCAGTTCCGGACAGGGCCAAGGAGAGACCCAGTACTTC. Its translation is CASSSGQGQGETQYF.

CDR3 residues: CASSEGAIAYEQYF. CDR3 DNA: TGTGCCAGCAGTGAAGGGGCGATAGCCTACGAGCAGTACTTC. The chain combines TRBV6-1 with TRBJ2-7, with D unresolved. The CDR3 loop spans 14 amino acids. Germline assignment: CDR1 MNHNS and CDR2 SASEGT. The ends were cut back, 1 base at V and 2 bases at J, with 9 bases in the middle.